Sequencing of this T cell receptor (beta chain) was carried out in a study of response to subunit inactivated influenza vaccine (dated by TCRdb to between 2018 and 2020). Regarding the study in general: Deep quantitative T cell receptor repertoire profiling was used in the study to track responses to a trivalent subunit inactivated influenza vaccine.

What the authors observed across the whole study: The authors proposed that each seasonal influenza vaccination may bring in only a limited number of new T cells.

The sample holds many counts of this clonotype. What antigen it recognizes has not been identified. Nothing much larger sits one base from this clone, and base qualities are not available. Receptors were amplified or captured by RT-PCR. The reads were generated on an Illumina HiSeq 2500. The public reads were reprocessed in TCRdb via fastp at Q25 and MiXCR, keeping in-frame beta chains. CDR3 protein duplicates are merged, each entry listing the most common genes and DNA. The sample table holds some 640,000 distinct CDR3 sequences, of which approximately 15% were seen once. The ten top clones hold around 6.5% of the sample. This TCR came from a man in his forties or fifties who received an inactivated influenza vaccine. Donor details come from another sample of the same person, matched by shared clones. The input for sequencing was PBMCs from blood, taken around 14 days before vaccination.

The CDR3 sequence is CASIGVVNTEAFF. The DNA is as follows: TGTGCCAGCATAGGGGTGGTTAACACTGAAGCTTTCTTT. Recombination joined TRBV6-2 or TRBV6-3 with TRBJ1-1; a weak D assignment points to TRBD1 (5 bases agree). The CDR3 has 13 amino acids, counting the end cysteine and phenylalanine. Only CDR3 DNA remains: 39 bases, in frame from the first base. V loses 7 bases of germline sequence and J loses 2 bases, and the interval between the two ends is 11 bases. CDR1 and CDR2 are read off the germline V gene as MNHEY and SVGEGT.